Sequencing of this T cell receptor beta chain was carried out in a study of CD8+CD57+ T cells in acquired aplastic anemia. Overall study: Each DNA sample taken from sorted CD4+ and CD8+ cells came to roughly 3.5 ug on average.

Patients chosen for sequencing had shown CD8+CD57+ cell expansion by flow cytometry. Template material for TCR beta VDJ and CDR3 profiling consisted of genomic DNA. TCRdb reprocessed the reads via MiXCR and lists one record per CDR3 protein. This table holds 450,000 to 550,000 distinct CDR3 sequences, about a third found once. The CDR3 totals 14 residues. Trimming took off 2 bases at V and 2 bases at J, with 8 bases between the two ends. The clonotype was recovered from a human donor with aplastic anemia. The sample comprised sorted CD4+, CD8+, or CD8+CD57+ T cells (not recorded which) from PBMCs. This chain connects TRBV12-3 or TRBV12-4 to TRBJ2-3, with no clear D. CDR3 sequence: CASSLLGNTDTQYF. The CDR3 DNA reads TGTGCCAGCAGTTTACTGGGAAACACAGATACGCAGTATTTT.